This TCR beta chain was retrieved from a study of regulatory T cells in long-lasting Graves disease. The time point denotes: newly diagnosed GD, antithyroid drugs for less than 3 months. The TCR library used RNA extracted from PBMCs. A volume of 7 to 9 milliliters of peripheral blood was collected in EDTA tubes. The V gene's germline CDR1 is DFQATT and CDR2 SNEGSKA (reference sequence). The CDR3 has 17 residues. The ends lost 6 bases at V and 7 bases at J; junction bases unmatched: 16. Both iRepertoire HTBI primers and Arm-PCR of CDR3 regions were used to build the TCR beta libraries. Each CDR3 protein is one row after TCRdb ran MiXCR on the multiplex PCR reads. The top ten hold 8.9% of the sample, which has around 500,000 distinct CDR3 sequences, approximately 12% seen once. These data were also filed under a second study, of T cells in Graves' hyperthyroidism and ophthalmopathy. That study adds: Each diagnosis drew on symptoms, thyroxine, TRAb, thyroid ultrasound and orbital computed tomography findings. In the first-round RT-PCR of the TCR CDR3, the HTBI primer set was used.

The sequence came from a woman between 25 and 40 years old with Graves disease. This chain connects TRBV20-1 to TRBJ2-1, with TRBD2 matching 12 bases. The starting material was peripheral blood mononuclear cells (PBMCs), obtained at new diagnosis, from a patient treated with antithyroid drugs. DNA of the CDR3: TGCAGTGCCATCCCCCTAGCGGGAGGGCCTGGGGTAAATGAGCAGTTCTTC. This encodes CSAIPLAGGPGVNEQFF.